The 7 T cell receptor beta chains below all came from one sample that was sequenced in a study of shared clonotypes between healthy human individuals. The table came from immunoSEQ multiplex PCR; TCRdb's copy has only in-frame clones and leaves some out. The sample holds about 1.5 million clones, around 98% seen once. The sample was naive CD4+ T cells sorted from blood. As to subset: CD45RA+ positively selected. The receptor set was obtained from a man younger than 45 in good health.

The rearrangement links TRBV5-1 to TRBJ2-7, with TRBD1 matching 10 bases. Germline loops: CDR1 SGHRS, CDR2 YFSETQ. Trimming at V came to 5 bases and at J to 0 bases, leaving 5 bases not matched to a gene. CDR3 length equals 15 residues. The CDR3 region has the DNA TGCGCCAGCAGTAGACAGGGGGCGGGCTCCTACGAGCAGTACTTC. Its protein is CASSRQGAGSYEQYF.

V gene TRBV2 combines with J gene TRBJ2-1; TRBD2 might be the D (5 bases). V lost 2 bases to trimming and J lost 0 bases, with 17 bases between them. There are 18 residues in the CDR3. Germline V gene data show CDR1 as SNHLY and CDR2 as FYNNEI. The CDR3: CASSETPASPSSYNEQFF. In DNA, the CDR3 is TGTGCCAGCAGTGAAACCCCGGCTAGCCCGAGCTCCTACAATGAGCAGTTCTTC. The full variable domain, rest sourced from reference TRBV2 and TRBJ2-1, is EPEVTQTPSHQVTQMGQEVILRCVPISNHLYFYWYRQILGQKVEFLVSFYNNEISEKSEIFDDQFSVERPDGSNFTLKIRSTKLEDSAMYFCASSETPASPSSYNEQFFGPGTRLTVL.

The chain links TRBV20-1 to TRBJ2-1, with D perhaps matching TRBD2 (6 bases). The V gene's germline CDR1 is DFQATT and CDR2 SNEGSKA (reference sequence). The CDR3 consists of 11 residues. In DNA, the CDR3 is TGCAGGGAGGGCCGCTACAATGAGCAGTTCTTC. Amino acids: CREGRYNEQFF.

V is TRBV29-1 and J is TRBJ2-1; D is uncertain. Trimming took off 4 bases at V and 4 bases at J, with 14 bases between the two ends. The V gene's germline CDR1 is SQVTM and CDR2 ANQGSEA. The CDR3 is made up of 14 amino acids. CDR3 DNA: TGCAGCGTTGGTAGCCTACATCTATACAATGAGCAGTTCTTC. The encoded protein is CSVGSLHLYNEQFF.

The J gene is TRBJ2-5, the V gene TRBV28; TRBD2 might be the D (5 bases). Germline V gene sequence: CDR1 MDHEN, CDR2 SYDVKM. The CDR3 is 13 residues long. Trimming pared 7 bases from V and 3 bases from J, leaving 12 bases between. The CDR3 sequence is CASTRGRKETQYF. As DNA, the CDR3 is TGTGCCAGCACCCGGGGAAGAAAAGAGACCCAGTACTTC.

The J gene is TRBJ2-4, the V gene TRBV28, with D unclear. V lost 5 bases and J 0 bases, leaving 14 bases between the germline ends. CDR1 MDHEN and CDR2 SYDVKM come from the germline V gene. The CDR3 spans 16 residues. CDR3 DNA sequence: TGTGCCAGCAGTCCTCAGACTCTAGTAGCCAAAAACATTCAGTACTTC. It encodes CASSPQTLVAKNIQYF.

The count of this clone is one. The chain combines TRBV29-1 with TRBJ1-2; 9 bases are shared with TRBD1. J gave up 7 bases and V 7 bases, and 13 bases lay outside the gene matches. Germline-derived CDR1 and CDR2 are SQVTM and ANQGSEA. This CDR3 has 14 amino acids. The CDR3 region is CSATDRGVKFGYTF. Here the CDR3 DNA reads TGCAGCGCTACGGACAGGGGTGTGAAATTTGGCTACACCTTC.